This T cell receptor beta chain was sequenced for a study of T cells after yellow fever vaccination. CDR3 length: 15 residues. Looked up from germline, CDR1 is SGHRS and CDR2 is YFSETQ. V gave up 0 bases and J gave up 0 bases, with 7 bases separating them. In TCRdb, the 5' RACE reads were re-called with MiXCR into one record per CDR3 protein. Here the sample spans around 320,000 distinct CDR3 sequences, around 4.5% being singletons. The table lists this clonotype with many counts. This specimen was PBMCs, taken 15 days after the yellow fever booster vaccination. The chain is built from TRBV5-1 and TRBJ1-3; D is undetermined. The clonotype comes from a young man who received the YFV17D yellow fever vaccine. CDR3 loop: CASSLGGSSGNTIYF. The CDR3 coding sequence is TGCGCCAGCAGCTTGGGCGGGAGCTCTGGAAACACCATATATTTT. Together with reference TRBV5-1 and TRBJ1-3, the CDR3 gives the full variable domain: KAGVTQTPRYLIKTRGQQVTLSCSPISGHRSVSWYQQTPGQGLQFLFEYFSETQRNKGNFPGRFSGRQFSNSRSEMNVSTLELGDSALYLCASSLGGSSGNTIYFGEGSWLTVV.